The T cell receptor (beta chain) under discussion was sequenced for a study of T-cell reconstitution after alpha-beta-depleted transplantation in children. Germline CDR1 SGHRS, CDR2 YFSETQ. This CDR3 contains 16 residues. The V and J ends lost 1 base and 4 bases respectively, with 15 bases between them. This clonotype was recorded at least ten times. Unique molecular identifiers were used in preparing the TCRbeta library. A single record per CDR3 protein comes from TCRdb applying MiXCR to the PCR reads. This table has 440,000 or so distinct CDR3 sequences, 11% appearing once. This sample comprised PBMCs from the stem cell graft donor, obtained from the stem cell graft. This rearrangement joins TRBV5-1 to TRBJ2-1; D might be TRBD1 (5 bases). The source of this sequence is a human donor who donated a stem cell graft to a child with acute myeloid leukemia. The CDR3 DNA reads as TGCGCCAGCAGCTTGAGTTTACAGGCTTTATACAATGAGCAGTTCTTC. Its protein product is CASSLSLQALYNEQFF.